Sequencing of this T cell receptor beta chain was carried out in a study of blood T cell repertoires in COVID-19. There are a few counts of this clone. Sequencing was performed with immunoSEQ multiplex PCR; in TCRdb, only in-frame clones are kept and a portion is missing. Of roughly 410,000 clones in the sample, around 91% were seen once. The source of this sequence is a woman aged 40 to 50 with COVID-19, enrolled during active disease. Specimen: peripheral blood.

The CDR3 sequence: CASSQELIFRAVDPSGANVLTF. The CDR3 DNA follows: TGTGCCAGCAGCCAAGAACTGATCTTCAGGGCCGTAGACCCCTCTGGGGCCAACGTCCTGACTTTC. V usage is TRBV4-2 and J usage is TRBJ2-6, with a weak D call TRBD1 (5 bases). Trimming shortened V by 0 bases and J by 0 bases, and 24 bases separated the two germline ends. Germline V CDR1 and CDR2: LGHNA, YNFKEQ. This CDR3 is 22 amino acids long.